The TCR beta chain described here comes from a study of blood T cell repertoires in COVID-19 (TCRdb year 2020). About the investigation overall: Samples from collaborators originated in the United States, Italy and Spain and spanned both the acute and convalescent phases of COVID-19. Samples came from the ongoing ImmuneRACE study (first 160 participants) plus 1,254 subjects from 6 global collaborators. Where HLA class I and class II types were available, the types were taken from metadata supplied by the sample provider, not from assay-based typing. Subjects who had been exposed to COVID-19, were actively infected with it, or had recovered from it provided the deeply sampled blood TCRbeta repertoires that made up the dataset. The prospective study material was composed of cDNA or gDNA derived from T cells, B-cell-depleted T cells, or PBMCs. Nearly every sample came with metadata listing a de-identified subject ID, COVID-19 status, age in years and sex. The repertoires were made available in a free public database intended to serve as a resource for research on the immune response to SARS-CoV-2.

TCRbeta CDR3 regions were amplified from genomic DNA using the immunoSEQ Assay, a bias-controlled multiplex PCR. In the original analysis: Nucleated cell counts per sample were estimated from amplification of reference gene primers within the assay. To quantify the absolute abundance of each unique TCRbeta CDR3 rearrangement, sequence reads were collapsed and filtered. For each sample, productive Simpson clonality was calculated as the square root of Simpson's diversity index across productive rearrangements. TCRdb took this table from immuneACCESS and kept in-frame rearrangements with V and J called. Such tables lack part of the clones; where checked against another copy, unresolved V genes explain under half of the gap, and the rest is unexplained. V and J calls and clone size come straight from that table; D and trimming were deduced from the DNA. The sample table lists a few hundred thousand clones, 87% of them with a count of one. Jointly, the top ten make up approximately 2% of the sample.

V is reduced by 9 bases and J by 2 bases, leaving a spacing of 16 bases between them. Taken from cysteine to phenylalanine, the CDR3 has 14 residues. Here the CDR3 DNA is all that survives: 42 bases in frame from base 1. CDR1 MNHEY and CDR2 SVGAGI were looked up in the germline V gene. In the case of this clone: Its antigen is unknown. The sample holds no much larger clone one base away, and base qualities are not on file.

The full study reports these points: The quantity of clinical and demographic metadata differed by source and by participant and was supplied without curation.

The collaborating institutions used their own protocols to collect whole blood in K2EDTA tubes. For TCRbeta analysis, collaborator samples were shipped as frozen whole blood, as isolated PBMCs, or as DNA extracted from either sample type. Sequenced material: peripheral blood. This sequence was found in a man aged 18 to 29 with active or convalescent COVID-19. The V and J segments used are TRBV6-5 and TRBJ1-1, with a tentative D gene TRBD1 over 5 matching bases. The sequence in DNA is TGTGCCAGTTCTAGGGGCCGCATTAACACTGAAGCTTTCTTT. Its amino acids are CASSRGRINTEAFF.